These 21 T cell receptor beta chains share one sample of origin, sequenced in a study of blood T cell repertoires in COVID-19. The data were produced by immunoSEQ multiplex PCR, yet TCRdb's version contains in-frame clones alone and is incomplete. Found here are some 360,000 clones, about 88% of them singletons; the top ten hold over 1%. The sample consisted of PBMCs or T cells enriched from blood (not recorded which). All receptors come from a woman in her twenties or thirties who had been exposed to COVID-19.

The chain uses TRBV5-1 and TRBJ1-5, with 7 bases aligning to TRBD1. The trim removed 0 bases at V and 5 bases at J, leaving 5 bases unmatched. This CDR3 is 15 amino acids long. Germline V lookup: CDR1 SGHRS, CDR2 YFSETQ. The CDR3 here is CASSLAGQVHQPQHF. The CDR3 DNA reads as TGCGCCAGCAGCTTGGCCGGACAGGTCCATCAGCCCCAGCATTTT.

V gene TRBV12-3 or TRBV12-4 combines with J gene TRBJ2-4, with 7 positions matching TRBD1. Germline trimming cut 5 bases from V and 13 bases from J; bases unmatched to any gene: 11. The CDR3 is made up of 13 amino acids. The CDR3 sequence is CASSLGQDQPQYF. The CDR3 bases are TGTGCCAGCAGTCTTGGACAGGACCAGCCACAGTACTTC.

The genes are TRBV15 and TRBJ1-2; D not certain. Trimming cost V 6 bases and J 5 bases, with 13 bases left between them. Germline V gene sequence: CDR1 LNHNV, CDR2 YYDKDF (reference sequence). CDR3 length: 13 residues. CDR3 bases: TGTGCCACCAGTACCGGGATCAAGTATGGCTACACCTTC. Translation: CATSTGIKYGYTF.

The chain joins TRBV7-9 to TRBJ1-2, with TRBD1 identical over 8 bases. V lost 0 bases to trimming and J lost 7 bases; unmatched junction nucleotides: 10. This CDR3 is 16 amino acids long. Germline lookup yields CDR1 SEHNR and CDR2 FQNEAQ (reference sequence). The CDR3 protein is CASSLAQGGVPGGYTF. The CDR3 DNA is TGTGCCAGCAGCTTAGCACAGGGGGGTGTCCCGGGTGGCTACACCTTC.

The V and J genes are TRBV7-6 and TRBJ2-5, with 7 bases aligning to TRBD2. The CDR3 extends over 15 amino acids. The germline V gene encodes CDR1 SGHVS and CDR2 FNYEAQ. V was pared by 2 bases and J by 7 bases, with 10 bases of the junction left unmatched. CDR3 residues: CASSLIPAGDGTQYF. The DNA for the CDR3 is TGTGCCAGCAGCTTAATTCCCGCGGGAGACGGGACCCAGTACTTC.

V gene TRBV29-1 combines with J gene TRBJ2-7, with 7 positions matching TRBD1. The CDR3 is 11 amino acids. Losses at the gene ends were 4 bases for V and 3 bases for J; bases not matched to a gene: 0. CDR1 SQVTM and CDR2 ANQGSEA come from the germline V gene. DNA of the CDR3: TGCAGCGTTGGGGACAGCTACGAGCAGTACTTC. Translation gives CSVGDSYEQYF.

V is TRBV10-1 and J is TRBJ2-5; D ambiguous. The CDR3 totals 15 residues. V gave up 0 bases and J gave up 2 bases, with 10 bases separating them. Germline V gene sequence: CDR1 WNHNN, CDR2 SYGVQD (reference sequence). The CDR3 sequence: CASSESGSGQETQYF. As DNA, the CDR3 is TGCGCCAGCAGTGAGTCTGGGTCAGGTCAAGAGACCCAGTACTTC.

J is TRBJ1-3 and V is TRBV18, with a possible D match to TRBD1 (5 bases). Germline CDR1 reads KGHSH; CDR2 reads LQKENI. The CDR3 extends over 15 amino acids. V gave up 3 bases and J gave up 1 base, with 10 bases separating them. The CDR3 DNA reads TGTGCCAGCTCACCGGGGGGAGTATCTGGAAACACCATATATTTT. Its translation: CASSPGGVSGNTIYF.

The chain has TRBV3-1 (or the pseudogene TRBV3-2) and TRBJ2-5; TRBD2 might be the D (6 bases). Germline V gene sequence: CDR1 LGHDT, CDR2 YNNKEL (reference sequence). The germline V and J ends were trimmed by 8 bases and 4 bases, with 17 bases remaining between them. CDR3 length: 14 residues. Here the CDR3 DNA reads TGTGCCAGCCGGCAGAGGGGAGGCGGAGAGACCCAGTACTTC. This codes for CASRQRGGGETQYF.

The chain joins TRBV2 to TRBJ2-7; D is possibly TRBD1 (6 bases). V was shortened by 6 bases and J by 4 bases, with 19 bases between the two germline ends. This CDR3 spans 15 amino acids. Germline CDR1 is SNHLY and CDR2 is FYNNEI. The CDR3 is CASSEDSVGGYEQYF. CDR3 sequence (DNA): TGTGCCAGCAGCGAGGATTCCGTAGGGGGATACGAGCAGTACTTC.

The chain employs TRBV10-3 and TRBJ2-7, with 10 bases that match TRBD1. The junction had 9 bases not matched to a gene; V was cut back by 7 bases and J by 6 bases. The CDR3 contains 14 residues. The germline gives CDR1 ENHRY, CDR2 SYGVKD. Written as DNA, the CDR3 is TGTGCCATCAATCAACCGGGACAGGGGCGCGAGCAGTACTTC. Its protein is CAINQPGQGREQYF.

The chain employs TRBV6-2 or TRBV6-3 and TRBJ2-4; D is uncertain. The CDR3 consists of 16 residues. Trimming shortened V by 1 base and J by 1 base, and 11 bases separated the two germline ends. The germline gives CDR1 MNHEY, CDR2 SVGEGT. CDR3 sequence (DNA): TGTGCCAGCAGTTACTTACCCGCCGGGGCCAAAAACATTCAGTACTTC. This codes for CASSYLPAGAKNIQYF.

V and J are TRBV24-1 and TRBJ2-5; 10 bases match TRBD1. This CDR3 comprises 15 residues. Germline V gene lookup returns CDR1 KGHDR and CDR2 SFDVKD. V lost 4 bases to trimming and J lost 5 bases; unmatched junction nucleotides: 6. The CDR3 DNA is TGTGCCACCAGTGACCCGGGACAGGGGTCGGAGACCCAGTACTTC. Translating it yields CATSDPGQGSETQYF.

In its sample, this clone was seen a few times. The V and J genes are TRBV18 and TRBJ2-7; TRBD1 agrees at 7 bases. Germline trimming cut 3 bases from V and 0 bases from J; bases unmatched to any gene: 5. Germline CDR1 and CDR2: KGHSH and LQKENI. The CDR3 covers 15 residues. The CDR3 DNA sequence: TGTGCCAGCTCACCCGCACAGGGGACCTCCTACGAGCAGTACTTC. Protein product: CASSPAQGTSYEQYF.

This clone was picked up a small number of times. CDR3 nucleotides: TGTGCTAGTGGTTTGGTGCTTAGCCAGAGTGGAAATGAGCAGTTCTTC. Protein: CASGLVLSQSGNEQFF. The chain uses TRBV12-5 and TRBJ2-1; D is ambiguous. Germline-derived CDR1 and CDR2 are LGHNT and FRNRAP. V was pared by 0 bases and J by 7 bases, with 16 bases between. The CDR3 has 16 amino acids.

The chain recombines TRBV3-1 (or the pseudogene TRBV3-2) with TRBJ1-2; no definite D call. The CDR3 totals 13 residues. Germline V gene lookup returns CDR1 LGHDT and CDR2 YNNKEL (reference sequence). V was shortened by 1 base and J by 2 bases, with 5 bases between the two germline ends. CDR3 sequence: CASSQVRNYGYTF. The CDR3 region has the DNA TGTGCCAGCAGCCAAGTACGGAACTATGGCTACACCTTC.

The chain couples TRBV27 to TRBJ2-7; D may be TRBD1 (6 bases). The CDR3 contains 17 residues. The germline CDR1 and CDR2 sequences are MNHEY and SMNVEV (reference sequence). Trimming left V 2 bases short and J 4 bases short, with 21 bases between. CDR3 bases: TGTGCCAGCAGTTTAGGGGCGCAGGGGTGGGCGAGGTACGAGCAGTACTTC. Protein product: CASSLGAQGWARYEQYF.

The chain employs TRBV9 and TRBJ1-6, with TRBD1 identical over 9 bases. CDR1 is SGDLS, CDR2 YYNGEE, per germline. The CDR3 extends over 14 amino acids. J was trimmed by 9 bases and V by 3 bases; bases with no gene match: 4. The CDR3 DNA reads TGTGCCAGCAGCGCGGGACAGGGTACTTCACCCCTCCACTTT. Protein: CASSAGQGTSPLHF. The full variable domain, in which reference TRBV9 and TRBJ1-6 provide the parts outside the CDR3, is DSGVTQTPKHLITATGQRVTLRCSPRSGDLSVYWYQQSLDQGLQFLIQYYNGEERAKGNILERFSAQQFPDLHSELNLSSLELGDSALYFCASSAGQGTSPLHFGNGTRLTVT.

The chain has TRBV4-1 and TRBJ1-5; tentatively, D is TRBD1 (5 bases). With 0 bases removed from V and 4 bases from J, the gap between germline ends came to 13 bases. The CDR3 sequence is 16 residues long. Germline V gene sequence: CDR1 MGHRA, CDR2 YSYEKL. The CDR3 DNA follows: TGCGCCAGCAGCCAAGAGGGGGGAGAGGGGAATCAGCCCCAGCATTTT. Amino acid sequence: CASSQEGGEGNQPQHF.

The J gene is TRBJ2-1, the V gene TRBV9, with 9 positions matching TRBD2. V shed 6 bases and J 2 bases; nucleotides not matched to a gene: 3. The CDR3 spans 14 residues. The germline CDR1 and CDR2 sequences are SGDLS and YYNGEE. CDR3 loop: CASTAGGAYNEQFF. CDR3 sequence (DNA): TGTGCCAGCACGGCGGGAGGGGCCTACAATGAGCAGTTCTTC.

The J gene is TRBJ1-1, the V gene TRBV11-3, with 10 bases that match TRBD1. Losses at the gene ends were 0 bases for V and 5 bases for J; bases not matched to a gene: 0. Germline-derived CDR1 and CDR2 are SGHNT and YENEEA. The CDR3 length is 14 residues. The CDR3 DNA follows: TGTGCCAGCAGCTTAGAGGACAGGGGGACTGAAGCTTTCTTT. Translated, it gives CASSLEDRGTEAFF.